This record covers a single T cell receptor beta chain. Its antigen is unknown. These data come from a study of cytomegalovirus exposure and HLA in healthy donors. Across the whole study: One earlier analysis, a look at about 179 million T cells, found roughly 120 million unique TCR beta sequences. Of around 400 genotyped donors, 81% grouped in the Caucasian-associated ancestry cluster.

The V gene lost 0 bases and the J gene lost 4 bases, with 10 bases spanning the gap. Germline V gene sequence: CDR1 SGHTA, CDR2 FQGTGA. The CDR3 is 15 amino acids. Both 60 Vbeta primers and 13 Jbeta primers went into the PCR. Measured with immunoSEQ multiplex PCR; TCRdb has only the in-frame clones, and not every one. The sample holds some 130,000 clones. Donors had nominal health at sampling but likely had unrecorded immune exposures. Study conclusions and caveats: Some segments of the V type, notably TRBV6-2 and TRBV6-3, were excluded as indistinguishable.

V gene TRBV7-3 combines with J gene TRBJ1-3; TRBD1 might be the D (6 bases). This receptor was obtained from a woman in her forties in good health and CMV-seropositive. Material for sequencing was PBMCs. The CDR3 bases are TGTGCCAGCAGCTTAACCGCTACAGGGGGAAACACCATATATTTT. Its protein is CASSLTATGGNTIYF.